These T cell receptor beta chains were read from a single sample in a study of cytomegalovirus exposure and HLA in healthy donors. Only in-frame clones appear in the TCRdb table, and some are missing; sequencing was by immunoSEQ multiplex PCR. Of about 91,000 clones in the sample, 70% to 90% were seen once. Sequencing input: PBMCs. The receptors were gathered from a man aged 18 to 29 in good health and CMV-seronegative. Each CDR3 is given with its conserved first and last residue. A D gene is named only where the DNA matches it firmly. Clone size, where shown, is once, few, many, or a class for clones that have expanded.

V: TRBV9; size: once; D: TRBD2; J: TRBJ2-7; CDR3: CASSVGAIRGSSYEQYF; DNA: TGTGCCAGCAGCGTAGGGGCCATTCGCGGGAGCTCCTACGAGCAGTACTTC
V: TRBV28; size: NA; D: TRBD2; J: TRBJ2-2; CDR3: CASSQTSGRAGELFF; DNA: TGTGCCAGCAGCCAGACTAGCGGGAGGGCCGGGGAGCTGTTTTTT
V: TRBV19; size: NA; D: TRBD1; J: TRBJ2-3; CDR3: CASSPGTGFTDTQYF; DNA: TGTGCCAGTAGTCCTGGGACAGGATTCACAGATACGCAGTATTTT
V: TRBV7-2; size: NA; D: NA; J: TRBJ2-5; CDR3: CASSLRGSYEGETQYF; DNA: TGTGCCAGCAGCTTAAGGGGGTCTTACGAAGGAGAGACCCAGTACTTC
V: TRBV28; size: NA; D: NA; J: TRBJ2-1; CDR3: CASSFFVGGNEQFF; DNA: TGTGCCAGCAGTTTTTTCGTAGGGGGCAATGAGCAGTTCTTC
V: TRBV18; size: NA; D: NA; J: TRBJ1-3; CDR3: CASSPQVSGNTIYF; DNA: TGTGCCAGCTCACCCCAGGTCTCTGGAAACACCATATATTTT
V: TRBV7-3; size: NA; D: NA; J: TRBJ1-1; CDR3: CASSLTGGQNTEAFF; DNA: TGTGCCAGCAGCTTAACAGGGGGACAGAACACTGAAGCTTTCTTT
V: TRBV9; size: NA; D: TRBD2; J: TRBJ2-1; CDR3: CASSPGLAGGLNEQFF; DNA: TGTGCCAGCAGCCCGGGACTAGCGGGAGGTTTAAATGAGCAGTTCTTC
V: TRBV28; size: NA; D: NA; J: TRBJ1-1; CDR3: CASSLEGTEAFF; DNA: TGTGCCAGCAGTTTGGAGGGCACTGAAGCTTTCTTT
V: TRBV7-2; size: once; D: NA; J: TRBJ2-3; CDR3: CASSLGHLGTQYF; DNA: TGTGCCAGCAGCTTAGGACATCTGGGTACGCAGTATTTT
V: TRBV9; size: NA; D: NA; J: TRBJ2-7; CDR3: CASSVAWTDYEQYF; DNA: TGTGCCAGCAGCGTAGCGTGGACAGACTACGAGCAGTACTTC
V: TRBV5-4; size: NA; D: NA; J: TRBJ2-5; CDR3: CASSLVSVSETQYF; DNA: TGTGCCAGCAGCTTGGTTTCCGTTTCGGAGACCCAGTACTTC
V: TRBV15; size: NA; D: TRBD1; J: TRBJ2-5; CDR3: CATSRDRDSQETQYF; DNA: TGTGCCACCAGCAGAGATAGGGACAGTCAAGAGACCCAGTACTTC
V: TRBV27; size: NA; D: TRBD1; J: TRBJ1-2; CDR3: CASSLTGTAIYTF; DNA: TGTGCCAGCAGTCTCACCGGGACAGCCATCTACACCTTC
V: TRBV4-3; size: NA; D: TRBD1; J: TRBJ2-2; CDR3: CASSQEDRGWDTGELFF; DNA: TGCGCCAGCAGCCAAGAAGACAGGGGCTGGGACACCGGGGAGCTGTTTTTT
V: TRBV12-5; size: NA; D: NA; J: TRBJ1-1; CDR3: CASGSGQSMNTEAFF; DNA: TGTGCTAGTGGTTCCGGACAGTCCATGAACACTGAAGCTTTCTTT